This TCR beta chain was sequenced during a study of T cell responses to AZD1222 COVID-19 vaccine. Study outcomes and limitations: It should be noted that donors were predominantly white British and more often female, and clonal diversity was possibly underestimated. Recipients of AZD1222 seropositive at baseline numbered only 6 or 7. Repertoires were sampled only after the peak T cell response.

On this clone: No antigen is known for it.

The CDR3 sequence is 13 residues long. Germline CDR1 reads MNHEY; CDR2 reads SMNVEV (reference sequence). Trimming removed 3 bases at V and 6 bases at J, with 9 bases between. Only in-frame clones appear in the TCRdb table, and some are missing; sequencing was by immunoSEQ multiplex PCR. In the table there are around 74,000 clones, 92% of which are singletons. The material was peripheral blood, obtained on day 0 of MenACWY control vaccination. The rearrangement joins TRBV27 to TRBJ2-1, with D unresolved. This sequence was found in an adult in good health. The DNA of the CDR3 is TGTGCCAGCAGTTTTTCCTCGCCCAATGAGCAGTTCTTC. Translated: CASSFSSPNEQFF.